These 9 T cell receptor beta chains came from one sample sequenced in a study of cytomegalovirus exposure and HLA in healthy donors. Primers: 60 Vbeta forward and 13 Jbeta reverse. The method was immunoSEQ multiplex PCR; TCRdb's version includes in-frame clones alone and lacks a portion of them. Of approximately 140,000 clones listed, more than 75% are singletons. The specimen sequenced was PBMCs. Receptors originate from a female donor in good health and CMV-seronegative.

There are a few counts of this clone. The chain carries TRBV6-5 and TRBJ2-3; D is unclear. The CDR3 covers 15 residues. Trimming took off 5 bases at V and 1 base at J, with 13 bases between the two ends. CDR1 is MNHEY, CDR2 SVGAGI, per germline. The CDR3 loop is CASSQTLWGTDTQYF. In nucleotides, the CDR3 is TGTGCCAGCAGTCAGACACTTTGGGGCACAGATACGCAGTATTTT.

V usage is TRBV4-1 and J usage is TRBJ1-1, with D maybe TRBD1 (6 bases). The CDR3 has 17 amino acids. The ends were cut back, 0 bases at V and 4 bases at J, with 18 bases in the middle. CDR1 is MGHRA, CDR2 YSYEKL, per germline. The CDR3 DNA follows: TGCGCCAGCAGCCAAGATAGCCCCCCGAGGGGGGGCACTGAAGCTTTCTTT. Its translation: CASSQDSPPRGGTEAFF.

The chain couples TRBV6-5 to TRBJ1-5; 12 bases are shared with TRBD1. The CDR3 has 15 residues. Germline V gives CDR1 MNHEY, CDR2 SVGAGI. With V trimmed by 5 bases and J by 6 bases, 5 bases remained unmatched. CDR3 protein: CASSAGTGGTQPQHF. CDR3 in DNA: TGTGCCAGCAGTGCCGGGACAGGGGGCACTCAGCCCCAGCATTTT.

This clone was observed many times. This rearrangement joins TRBV4-3 to TRBJ2-1; the match to TRBD2 covers 15 bases. V gave up 4 bases and J gave up 10 bases; unmatched junction bases: 8. This CDR3 is built from 16 residues. Germline V lookup: CDR1 LGHNA, CDR2 YSLEER. The CDR3 spells CASSLPRTSGRAEQFF. The CDR3 DNA is TGCGCCAGCAGCCTCCCCCGGACTAGCGGGAGGGCCGAGCAGTTCTTC.

The chain uses TRBV15 and TRBJ1-4; possible D gene TRBD1, 5 bases. Germline V gives CDR1 LNHNV, CDR2 YYDKDF (reference sequence). Trimming took off 0 bases at V and 3 bases at J, with 11 bases between the two ends. The CDR3 extends over 16 amino acids. The CDR3 spells CATSRDRRASNEKLFF. The CDR3 nucleotides read TGTGCCACCAGCAGAGATCGCAGGGCTTCTAATGAAAAACTGTTTTTT.

There are a few counts of this clone. The V and J genes are TRBV5-4 and TRBJ2-3; 7 bases line up with TRBD2. The CDR3 has 15 amino acids. V lost 2 bases to trimming and J lost 2 bases; unmatched junction nucleotides: 5. CDR1 SGHNT and CDR2 YYREEE come from the germline V gene (reference sequence). The CDR3 loop reads CASSLRRETTDTQYF. The DNA of the CDR3 is TGTGCCAGCAGCTTAAGGCGGGAGACCACAGATACGCAGTATTTT. The entire variable domain, with the rest obtained from reference TRBV5-4 and TRBJ2-3, is as follows: ETGVTQSPTHLIKTRGQQVTLRCSSQSGHNTVSWYQQALGQGPQFIFQYYREEENGRGNFPPRFSGLQFPNYSSELNVNALELDDSALYLCASSLRRETTDTQYFGPGTRLTVL.

This chain joins TRBV7-3 and TRBJ1-1, with TRBD1 identical over 11 bases. The length of the CDR3 is 15 residues. V was clipped by 5 bases and J by 7 bases; unmatched bases: 9. CDR1 SGHTA and CDR2 FQGTGA come from the germline V gene. CDR3 sequence reads: CASSIRDRGKGEAFF. The CDR3 DNA sequence: TGTGCCAGCAGCATCCGGGACAGGGGGAAAGGTGAAGCTTTCTTT.

V usage is TRBV9 and J usage is TRBJ2-3, with D possibly matching TRBD1 (5 bases). The germline CDR1 and CDR2 sequences are SGDLS and YYNGEE. The CDR3 consists of 15 residues. The V end lost 3 bases, the J end lost 0 bases, and 11 bases lay between the germline ends. The CDR3 loop reads CASSEQGSSTDTQYF. The CDR3, as DNA: TGTGCCAGCAGCGAGCAGGGATCTAGCACAGATACGCAGTATTTT.

The rearrangement uses TRBV18 and TRBJ2-1; D possibly corresponds to TRBD2 (6 bases). V shed 3 bases and J shed 7 bases, with 13 bases lying between them. The germline V gene has CDR1 KGHSH and CDR2 LQKENI. CDR3 size: 14 residues. CDR3 sequence (DNA): TGTGCCAGCTCACCGACTGGAGGGAGGAATGAGCAGTTCTTC. Translated, it gives CASSPTGGRNEQFF.